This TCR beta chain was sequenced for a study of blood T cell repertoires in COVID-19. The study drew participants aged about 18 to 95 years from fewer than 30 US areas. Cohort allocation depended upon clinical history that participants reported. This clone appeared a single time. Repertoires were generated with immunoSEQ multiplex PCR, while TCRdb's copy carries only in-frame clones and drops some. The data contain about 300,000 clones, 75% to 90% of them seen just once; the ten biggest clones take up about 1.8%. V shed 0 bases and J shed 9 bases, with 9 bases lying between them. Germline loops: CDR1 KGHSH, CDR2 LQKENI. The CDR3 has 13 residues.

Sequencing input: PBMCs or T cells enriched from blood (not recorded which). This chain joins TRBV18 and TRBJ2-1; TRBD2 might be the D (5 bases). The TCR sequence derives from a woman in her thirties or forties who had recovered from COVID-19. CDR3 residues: CASSPPSAGEQFF. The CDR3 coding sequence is TGTGCCAGCTCACCACCGTCCGCGGGTGAGCAGTTCTTC. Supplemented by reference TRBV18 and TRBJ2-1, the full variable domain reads NAGVMQNPRHLVRRRGQEARLRCSPMKGHSHVYWYRQLPEEGLKFMVYLQKENIIDESGMPKERFSAEFPKEGPSILRIQQVVRGDSAAYFCASSPPSAGEQFFGPGTRLTVL.